A selection of T cell receptor beta chains follows, all from one sample in a study of cytomegalovirus exposure and HLA in healthy donors. Generated by immunoSEQ multiplex PCR, the TCRdb table keeps only in-frame clones and is missing some. The data hold about 130,000 clones, with about 80% observed a single time. The sample consisted of PBMCs. The receptors here all came from a woman in her 50s in good health and CMV-seronegative. Each CDR3 is given with its conserved first and last residue. A D gene is named only where the DNA matches it firmly. Some rows mark clone size as missing; the rest say once, few, many or name a class of expanded clone.

d_call j_call clone_size v_call cdr3_nt cdr3_aa
- TRBJ2-1 few TRBV6-5 TGTGCCAGCAGTTATGAGACCGAGGGGGACAATGAGCAGTTCTTC CASSYETEGDNEQFF
- TRBJ2-1 - TRBV4-2 TGTGCCAGCAGCCAGACCACAACGGGTCGGGGGAACAATGAGCAGTTCTTC CASSQTTTGRGNNEQFF
- TRBJ1-6 - TRBV2 TGTGCCAGCAGTGTAATGGAGTATAATTCACCCCTCCACTTT CASSVMEYNSPLHF
TRBD2 TRBJ2-1 - TRBV10-3 TGTGCCATCAGTGAGTCGACTAGCGAGTACAATGAGCAGTTCTTC CAISESTSEYNEQFF
- TRBJ1-2 few TRBV30 TGTGCCTGGAGTGTCGGTATTAACTATGGCTACACCTTC CAWSVGINYGYTF
TRBD1 TRBJ2-7 once TRBV7-2 TGTGCCAGCAGCATCCGGGACAGGGGTTTTCACGAGCAGTACTTC CASSIRDRGFHEQYF
TRBD1 TRBJ1-6 - TRBV19 TGTGCCAGTAGTATCAGGGACAGAAATTCACCCCTCCACTTT CASSIRDRNSPLHF
- TRBJ2-5 - TRBV21-1 TGTGCCAGCAGCAAAGCGGCTAGCGGGAAAGAGACCCAGTACTTC CASSKAASGKETQYF
- TRBJ1-2 - TRBV30 TGTGCCTGGAGTGTAGGGCCGGGGGGCTACACCTTC CAWSVGPGGYTF
TRBD1 TRBJ2-7 - TRBV5-6 TGTGCCAGCAGCTTGGTAACAGGGGTCGACGAGCAGTACTTC CASSLVTGVDEQYF
TRBD2 TRBJ2-1 - TRBV27 TGTGCCAGCAGTTTCGGCGGGACTAGCAGACGGGGCGAGCAGTTCTTC CASSFGGTSRRGEQFF
TRBD2 TRBJ2-3 - TRBV4-1 TGCGCCAGCAGCCAAGGAGCGGGGCTCACAGATACGCAGTATTTT CASSQGAGLTDTQYF
- TRBJ1-1 few TRBV5-1 TGCGCCAGCAGCTTTCGGGGGAACACTGAAGCTTTCTTT CASSFRGNTEAFF
- TRBJ2-1 few TRBV28 TGTGCCAGCAGTTTAGTCCAGGCCAAGGCCTACAATGAGCAGTTCTTC CASSLVQAKAYNEQFF
TRBD1 TRBJ1-1 - TRBV27 TGTGCCAGCAGTTCGCCAGGACAGGCCACTGAAGCTTTCTTT CASSSPGQATEAFF
TRBD1 TRBJ2-3 - TRBV19 TGTGCCAGTAGTCACAGGGGGCTAGGGGATTATATGACAGATACGCAGTATTTT CASSHRGLGDYMTDTQYF
TRBD2 TRBJ2-1 - TRBV16 TGTGCCAGCAGCCAATCAGGAGGAAGGTCTAGCGGGAACAGTGAGCAGTTCTTC CASSQSGGRSSGNSEQFF
- TRBJ2-5 - TRBV29-1 TGCAGCGTTGGTAGTAGGGGAGAGACCCAGTACTTC CSVGSRGETQYF
- TRBJ1-2 - TRBV11-2 TGTGCCAGCAGCTTCTCAGGGGTTGGCTACACCTTC CASSFSGVGYTF
TRBD2 TRBJ2-5 - TRBV12-5 TGTGCTAGTGGTTTGGGCGGGAGGCTCGATGGGGAGACCCAGTACTTC CASGLGGRLDGETQYF
TRBD2 TRBJ2-7 - TRBV27 TGTGCCAGCAGCCGACTAGCGGGAGTCAACGAGCAGTACTTC CASSRLAGVNEQYF
TRBD1 TRBJ2-3 few TRBV27 TGTGCCAGCAGTTCCGGGACAGGGATACAGTGGGCAACAGATACGCAGTATTTT CASSSGTGIQWATDTQYF
- TRBJ1-1 - TRBV2 TGTGCCAGCAGTGAGCAGGGGCCTAACACTGAAGCTTTCTTT CASSEQGPNTEAFF
- TRBJ1-1 medium-sized TRBV29-1 TGCAGCGTTGAGGAGGTTATGAACACTGAAGCTTTCTTT CSVEEVMNTEAFF
TRBD1 TRBJ2-2 - TRBV9 TGTGCCAGCAGCGTGCCCCAGGGGGTGAACACCGGGGAGCTGTTTTTT CASSVPQGVNTGELFF
- TRBJ1-5 - TRBV11-3 TGTGCCAGCAGCTTTAGACAGAGACATAGCAATCAGCCCCAGCATTTT CASSFRQRHSNQPQHF
TRBD1 TRBJ2-7 - TRBV9 TGTGCCAGCAGCGAGGGACAGGGGGCGTTGGAGCAGTACTTC CASSEGQGALEQYF
- TRBJ2-7 - TRBV11-3 TGTGCCAGCAGCTTAGACCCCGGCGACAACGAGCAGTACTTC CASSLDPGDNEQYF
TRBD1 TRBJ1-6 - TRBV19 TGTGCCAGTTGTCGGTTGCAGGGGGGTTCACCCCTCCACTTT CASCRLQGGSPLHF
- TRBJ2-7 - TRBV5-1 TGCGCCAGCAGCCAAGGGGGTTCCTACGAGCAGTACTTC CASSQGGSYEQYF
- TRBJ1-5 - TRBV30 TGTGCCTGGAGTGTCGGGGAAACTCAGCCCCAGCATTTT CAWSVGETQPQHF
TRBD2 TRBJ2-1 - TRBV25-1 TGTGCCAGCACGAAGGGCGGGAGTGGTGAGCAGTTCTTC CASTKGGSGEQFF
TRBD1 TRBJ1-6 few TRBV11-2 TGTGCCAGCAGCTTCTACAGGGGCCAACCCCTCCACTTT CASSFYRGQPLHF
- TRBJ1-2 - TRBV28 TGTGCCAGCAGTATCAATCACTATGGCTACACCTTC CASSINHYGYTF
TRBD1 TRBJ2-1 - TRBV15 TGTGCCACCAGCAGAGGACCGGGACAGGGGGACAATGAGCAGTTCTTC CATSRGPGQGDNEQFF
TRBD1 TRBJ1-4 few TRBV7-9 TGTGCCAGCAGCTTGGGACAGGGGGATGAAAAACTGTTTTTT CASSLGQGDEKLFF
TRBD1 TRBJ2-2 - TRBV16 TGTGCCAGCAGCCAGGGGACAGGGACCCTCGGGGAGCTGTTTTTT CASSQGTGTLGELFF
- TRBJ2-7 - TRBV29-1 TGCAGCGTAGCCGTAGCGGCCTACGAGCAGTACTTC CSVAVAAYEQYF
TRBD1 TRBJ2-7 - TRBV19 TGTGCCAGTAGTACGACAGGGGGATCCCTCGAGCAGTACTTC CASSTTGGSLEQYF
TRBD1 TRBJ1-4 - TRBV30 TGTGCCTGGAGTAACAGGGGAGCAACTAATGAAAAACTGTTTTTT CAWSNRGATNEKLFF
- TRBJ1-2 - TRBV27 TGTGCCAGCAGTTTGGGCAGGGGCCGTTATGGCTACACCTTC CASSLGRGRYGYTF
TRBD1 TRBJ1-2 - TRBV9 TGTGCCAGCAGCTCTGGACAGGCCGTCTATGGCTACACCTTC CASSSGQAVYGYTF
- TRBJ1-1 - TRBV12-5 TGTGCTAGTGGTTTTAGCCCGGCTGACAACACTGAAGCTTTCTTT CASGFSPADNTEAFF
TRBD2 TRBJ2-7 - TRBV10-3 TGTGCCATCAGGCCGGGACTAGCGGACTACGAGCAGTACTTC CAIRPGLADYEQYF
- TRBJ1-1 few TRBV19 TGTGCCAGTAGTTTCGCAGGTGATTCTACTGAAGCTTTCTTT CASSFAGDSTEAFF
- TRBJ1-1 - TRBV6-1 TGTGCCAGCAGTGAAGGTTTTGGAGACGAAGCTTTCTTT CASSEGFGDEAFF